This TCR beta chain was captured by sequencing in a study of cytomegalovirus exposure and HLA in healthy donors (dated by TCRdb to between 2016 and 2019). Study-wide context: An earlier analysis of about 560 of the donors reported under 300 Gb of sequence data and 95 million to 120 million unique TCR beta sequences obtained from about 179 million T cells. Rather than using new phenotypic data, the later analysis identified candidate immune exposures from TCR beta sequences and from how often those sequences occurred across donors. About five DR-DQ haplotypes were handled as single units for association and clustering because linkage in the cohort was strong. Roughly 300 gigabases of sequencing data and 91 million or so unique TCR sequences made up an early release that covered several hundred HLA-typed donors. A later genetic analysis used genome-wide SNP genotypes for about 60% of the roughly 700 donors, treating that subset as a discovery cohort. Donor age, sex, ethnicity and CMV serostatus were collected together with the repertoire data. In a later analysis, previously published TCR beta repertoires from 600 to 850 donors were re-analyzed and high-resolution HLA genotyping was added so that TCR occurrence patterns could be studied. Of the roughly 400 genotyped donors, 81% fell in the genetic ancestry cluster associated with self-reported Caucasian donors. An earlier analysis of some 600 of the donors applied high-throughput TCR beta sequencing to assess whether each TCR beta V gene segment acted as functional or pseudogenic. Typing coverage varied by locus: roughly 620-640 donors for A, B, C, DRB1 and DQB1; some 520 for DQA1; more than 600 for DPA1; about 450 for DPB1. The T cell repertoires of 666 subjects were profiled by immunosequencing and related to cytomegalovirus serostatus. Every repertoire in the discovery cohort had been generated on one and the same sequencing platform. HLA typing included class I and class II loci at four-digit resolution. A separate validation cohort of 100 to 150 different subjects was used in addition to the roughly 620-subject first cohort. To predict cytomegalovirus infection status, the study combined high-throughput TCR immunosequencing, statistical association of individual TCRs with disease status, and machine learning. The study aimed to test whether signatures of past pathogen exposure could be identified by cataloging public T cell receptors. Among around 400 genotyped donors of the cohort, an average of around 240,000 unique TCR beta nucleotide sequences were sequenced per donor, roughly 18% of them non-productive. The investigation overall reported the following: A further reported finding was that TCR beta sequences accurately predicted the HLA-A and HLA-B alleles for most subjects in the first cohort. According to a later analysis, most CMV-associated TCR beta chains appeared to be HLA-restricted, and the HLA associations seemed to be driven largely by CMV exposure. Assigning TCR associations to individual alleles was difficult when HLA alleles, especially DR and DQ, strongly co-occurred. Sequencing depth was assumed to be roughly uniform across donors in the presence/absence analyses, though that assumption may not hold. In an earlier analysis of 450 to 750 of the donors, most TCR beta V segments appeared in productive rearrangements about 87% or about 30% of the time, broadly matching IMGT annotations. Cytomegalovirus status was reported to be diagnosed by the classifier with high specificity and sensitivity in both the original and validation cohorts. Most TCR sequences were observed very rarely across donors, whereas some public TCRs were present in many individuals. According to a later genetic analysis, donors in an Asian-associated ancestry cluster had fewer N-insertions in productive TCRs than the approximately 700-donor mean. Because some donors lacked HLA typing at each locus, the association tests relied only on the typed subset. The earlier analysis of nearly 600 of the donors excluded approximately 17 rarely observed V segments, including chromosome 9 orphons, because counts were too low. A cluster of highly shared sequence variants was judged likely to represent a technical artifact of the sequencing pipeline. A later genetic analysis associated a missense DCLRE1C variant with V-gene and J-gene trimming of TCR beta chains, and an independent cohort replicated the association. Some IMGT-functional V segments, including TRBV6-2 and TRBV6-3, could not be told apart with the 87-base-pair reads, so those segments were excluded. Correlated functional status among segregating V segments might be attributable to linkage disequilibrium, but an unknown experimental factor could not be ruled out. In a later analysis, some 17,000 TCR beta sequences were associated with specific HLA alleles at a false discovery rate of 0.05. According to a later analysis, TCR association rates differed among HLA loci, with DRB1 alleles showing the most associated TCRs and HLA-C alleles showing the fewest. Only TCR beta chains were sequenced in this cohort, and the absence of alpha or paired-chain data limited detectable features. In a later analysis, HLA-associated TCR beta chains were found to be more clonally expanded and to have lower generation probabilities than equally common non-associated chains. A later analysis reported that several top co-occurrence clusters appeared linked to parvovirus B19, influenza, CMV and Epstein-Barr virus. The authors suggested that the approach could potentially be extended to other disease states and immunological phenotypes. The study gave a list of more than 150 TCR beta chains associated with cytomegalovirus. The only immune exposure information available for the cohort was CMV serostatus. In vitro tests confirmed that a few of the cytomegalovirus-associated TCR beta chains recognize cytomegalovirus antigens.

The cohort was made up of approximately 700 healthy bone marrow donors. Cohort members were all nominally healthy when sampled, although unrecorded immune exposures were likely present. The donor was CMV seronegative and belonged to the group of 350 or so seronegative cohort members. A peripheral blood sample was provided by each donor, and peripheral blood mononuclear cells were used for TCR beta sequencing. The Qiagen DNeasy Blood Extraction Kit was used to extract genomic DNA from the blood cell samples. Details on this clone: Its antigen is not yet known. Per-base quality was not reported, and no clone a single base away is much larger than it.

Receptor libraries were prepared by the immunoSEQ multiplex PCR assay. The multiplex PCR relied on a mix of 60 forward primers for TCR Vbeta segments and 13 reverse primers for TCR Jbeta segments. The CDR3 region of rearranged TCR beta genes was amplified from genomic DNA by a multiplex PCR assay. Amplified TCR beta libraries were sequenced as 87-base-pair reads on the Illumina HiSeq System. As for how the authors treated the data: Across the 700 or so repertoires, a later analysis counted around 80 million unique TCR beta chains, 9.5 million to 12 million of which were shared by at least two donors. Raw reads were error-corrected and collapsed into unique sequences with a nearest-neighbor algorithm that merged closely related sequences to remove PCR and sequencing errors. To assign V, D and J gene segments, CDR3 sequences were aligned to IMGT reference sequences. Each retained sequence needed at least a six-nucleotide match to both a V gene segment and a J gene segment. Rearrangements were called productive when the CDR3 lacked stop codons and stayed in frame with V and J; all others were non-productive. CDR3 was defined by IMGT convention, running from the second conserved V-encoded cysteine to the conserved J-encoded phenylalanine. The earlier analysis of about 530 of the donors excluded any sequence lacking an unambiguous match to a single V gene segment. In an earlier analysis of several hundred of the donors, V segments were called functional above 56.7% productive rearrangements and were called segregating when the between-donor standard deviation exceeded 5%. A statistical classification framework was developed to diagnose cytomegalovirus status using the catalog of TCR beta chain sequences. V and J gene assignment, in a later analysis, came from comparing TCR nucleotide sequences with IMGT/GENE-DB human TR gene sequences. In a later analysis, CDR3 sequences and most-parsimonious VDJ recombination scenarios were assigned using the TCRdist pipeline. In a later analysis, each TCR beta chain was defined by its CDR3 amino acid sequence together with its V-gene family, and reads lacking a unique V-gene family were excluded. A later analysis removed 600 or so highly shared, low-generation-probability nucleotide sequences to deal with suspected cross-contamination and a sequencing artifact. A later analysis calculated a clonal expansion index for each public chain from normalized within-repertoire ranks of inferred template counts. In a later analysis, generation probabilities were computed with a VDJ recombination model fitted to out-of-frame rearrangements, and the resulting probabilities were checked against IGoR. A later analysis scored TCR-TCR, TCR-HLA and TCR-CMV co-occurrence with hypergeometric tests, applying a repertoire-size bias correction to TCR pairs. To estimate false discovery rates, a later analysis permuted the HLA or CMV assignments 20 times. In a later analysis, co-occurring TCRs were grouped using DBSCAN, with TCRdist sequence similarity added in when clustering inside HLA-allele-positive subsets. Repertoires with fewer than 30,000 or more than 120,000 public chains, plus five repertoires with anomalous nucleotide sharing, were excluded from co-occurrence clustering. TCRdb mirrors the immuneACCESS table, restricted to in-frame sequences. Some clones are absent from its copies; in checked studies, under half trace to an unresolved V gene, and the reason for the others is unknown. V, J and clone size were drawn from that table, and D and trimming were deduced from the DNA. This sample holds about 120,000 clones; approximately 81% were observed only once. In total, the top ten clones hold approximately 2.2% of the sample.

V and J are truncated by 0 bases and 5 bases respectively, leaving an intervening sequence of 11 bases. The CDR3 spans 14 residues, from the cysteine through the phenylalanine. This entry keeps only the CDR3 DNA: 42 bases, framed from base 1. CDR1 and CDR2 are read off the germline V gene as LGHNA and YSLEER. This sequence was found in a woman in her 40s in good health and CMV-seronegative. The V gene is TRBV4-3 and the J gene is TRBJ2-7; a tentative D match to TRBD1 spans 6 bases. The specimen sequenced was PBMCs. The sequence in DNA is TGCGCCAGCAGCCAAGATGGCAGGGGAGACGAGCAGTACTTC. Its translation reads: CASSQDGRGDEQYF.